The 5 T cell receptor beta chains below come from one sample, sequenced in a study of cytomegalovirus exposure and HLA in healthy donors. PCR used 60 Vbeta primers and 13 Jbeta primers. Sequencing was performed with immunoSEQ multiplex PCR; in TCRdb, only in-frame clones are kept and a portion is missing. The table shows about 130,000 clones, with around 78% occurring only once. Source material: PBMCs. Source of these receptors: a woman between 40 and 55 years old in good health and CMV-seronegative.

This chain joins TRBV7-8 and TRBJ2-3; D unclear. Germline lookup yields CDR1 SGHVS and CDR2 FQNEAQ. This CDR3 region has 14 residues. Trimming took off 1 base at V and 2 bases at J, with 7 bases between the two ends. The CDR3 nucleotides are TGTGCCAGCAGCTTAGACACAGTCACAGATACGCAGTATTTT. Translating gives CASSLDTVTDTQYF.

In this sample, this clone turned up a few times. DNA for the CDR3: TGTGCCAGCAGTAAGACAGGGGGTTGGGGTGAAAAACTGTTTTTT. This gives the protein CASSKTGGWGEKLFF. V usage is TRBV6-5 and J usage is TRBJ1-4; 9 bases map to TRBD1. Germline V gives CDR1 MNHEY, CDR2 SVGAGI. Trimming took 5 bases from V and 7 from J; bases not matched to a gene: 8. CDR3 length equals 15 residues.

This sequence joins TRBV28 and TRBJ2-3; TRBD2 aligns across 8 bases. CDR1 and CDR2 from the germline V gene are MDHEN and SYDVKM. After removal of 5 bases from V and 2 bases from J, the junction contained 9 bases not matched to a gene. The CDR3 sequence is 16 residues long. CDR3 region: CASSPGRGGSTDTQYF. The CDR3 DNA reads TGTGCCAGCAGTCCCGGACGGGGGGGTTCCACAGATACGCAGTATTTT.

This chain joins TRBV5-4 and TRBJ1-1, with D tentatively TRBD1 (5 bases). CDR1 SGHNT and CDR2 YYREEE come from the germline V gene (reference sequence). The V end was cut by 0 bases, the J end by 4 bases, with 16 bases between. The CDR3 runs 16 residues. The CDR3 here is CASSLGGGKQSTEAFF. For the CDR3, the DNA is TGTGCCAGCAGCTTGGGCGGGGGGAAGCAGAGCACTGAAGCTTTCTTT.

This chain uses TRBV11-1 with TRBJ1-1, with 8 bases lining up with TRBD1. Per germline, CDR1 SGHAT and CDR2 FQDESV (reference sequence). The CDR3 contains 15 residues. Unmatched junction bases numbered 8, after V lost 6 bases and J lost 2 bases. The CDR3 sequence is CASSRQGQVNTEAFF. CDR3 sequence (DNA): TGTGCCAGCAGTCGCCAGGGACAGGTTAACACTGAAGCTTTCTTT.